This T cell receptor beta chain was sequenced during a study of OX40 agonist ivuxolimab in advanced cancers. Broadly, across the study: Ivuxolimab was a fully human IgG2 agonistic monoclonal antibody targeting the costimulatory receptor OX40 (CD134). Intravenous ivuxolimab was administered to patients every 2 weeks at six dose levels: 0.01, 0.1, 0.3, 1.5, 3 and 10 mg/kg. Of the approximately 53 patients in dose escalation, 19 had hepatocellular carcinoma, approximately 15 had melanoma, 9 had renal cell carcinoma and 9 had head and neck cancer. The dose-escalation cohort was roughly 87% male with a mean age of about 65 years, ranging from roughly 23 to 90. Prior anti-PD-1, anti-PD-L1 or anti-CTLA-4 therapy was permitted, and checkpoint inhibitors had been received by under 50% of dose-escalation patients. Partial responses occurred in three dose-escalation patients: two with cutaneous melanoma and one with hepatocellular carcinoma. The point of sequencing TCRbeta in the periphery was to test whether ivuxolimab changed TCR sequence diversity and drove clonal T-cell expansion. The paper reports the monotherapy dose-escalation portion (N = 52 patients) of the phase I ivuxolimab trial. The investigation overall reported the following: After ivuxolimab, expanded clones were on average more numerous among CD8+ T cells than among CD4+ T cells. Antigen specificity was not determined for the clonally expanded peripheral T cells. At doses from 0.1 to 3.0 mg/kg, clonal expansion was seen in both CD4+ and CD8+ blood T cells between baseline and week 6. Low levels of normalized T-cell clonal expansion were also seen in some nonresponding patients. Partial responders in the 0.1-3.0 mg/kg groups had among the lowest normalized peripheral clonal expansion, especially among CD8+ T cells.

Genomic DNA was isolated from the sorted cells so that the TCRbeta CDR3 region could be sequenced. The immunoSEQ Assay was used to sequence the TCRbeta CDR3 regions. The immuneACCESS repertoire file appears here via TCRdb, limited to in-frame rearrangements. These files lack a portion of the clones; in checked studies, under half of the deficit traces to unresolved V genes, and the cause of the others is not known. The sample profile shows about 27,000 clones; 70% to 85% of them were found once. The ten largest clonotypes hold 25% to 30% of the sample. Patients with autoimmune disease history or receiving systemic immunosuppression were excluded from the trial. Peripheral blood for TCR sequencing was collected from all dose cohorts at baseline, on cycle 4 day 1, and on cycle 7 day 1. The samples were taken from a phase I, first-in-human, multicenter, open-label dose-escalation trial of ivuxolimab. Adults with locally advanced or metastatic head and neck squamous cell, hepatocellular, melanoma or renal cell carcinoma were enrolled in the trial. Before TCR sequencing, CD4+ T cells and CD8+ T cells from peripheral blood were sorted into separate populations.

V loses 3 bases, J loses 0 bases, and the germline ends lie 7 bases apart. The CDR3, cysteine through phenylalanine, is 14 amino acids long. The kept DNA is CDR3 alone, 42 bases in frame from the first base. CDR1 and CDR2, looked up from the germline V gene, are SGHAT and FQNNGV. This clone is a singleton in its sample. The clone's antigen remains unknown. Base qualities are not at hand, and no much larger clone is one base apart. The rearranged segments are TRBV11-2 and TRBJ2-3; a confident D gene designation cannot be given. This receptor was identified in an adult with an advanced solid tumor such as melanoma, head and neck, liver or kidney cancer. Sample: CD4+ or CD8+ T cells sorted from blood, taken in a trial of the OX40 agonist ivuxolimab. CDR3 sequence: CASSFGSSTDTQYF. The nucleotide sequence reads TGTGCCAGCAGCTTTGGCAGTAGCACAGATACGCAGTATTTT.